Below are 9 T cell receptor beta chains sequenced from a single sample in a study of blood T cell repertoires in COVID-19. Profiled with immunoSEQ multiplex PCR; TCRdb holds only in-frame clones, not every one. The table lists 95,000 to 150,000 clones, about 79% of them singletons. The sample consisted of peripheral blood. Every receptor here comes from a woman aged 65 to 85 with acute or convalescent COVID-19.

The J gene is TRBJ1-1, the V gene TRBV20-1; possible D gene TRBD1, 6 bases. CDR1 is DFQATT, CDR2 SNEGSKA, per germline (reference sequence). This CDR3 spans 15 amino acids. Trimming pared 3 bases from V and 1 base from J, leaving 15 bases between. CDR3 residues: CSASVYRERNTEAFF. CDR3 bases: TGCAGTGCTAGTGTTTACAGGGAGCGGAACACTGAAGCTTTCTTT.

This clone was detected only a few times. The chain joins TRBV6-4 to TRBJ1-6; D is unclear. CDR3 length: 15 amino acids. The V gene lost 4 bases and the J gene lost 4 bases, with 11 bases spanning the gap. Germline V gene sequence: CDR1 MRHNA, CDR2 SNTAGT. The CDR3 DNA reads as TGTGCCAGCAGTGGGGCAGATGCTTATAATTCACCCCTCCACTTT. It specifies CASSGADAYNSPLHF.

The rearrangement joins TRBV11-3 to TRBJ1-6; perhaps TRBD1 as D (6 bases). The CDR3 totals 14 residues. Trimming removed 2 bases from V and 6 bases from J, with 8 bases in between. CDR1 is SGHNT and CDR2 is YENEEA in the germline V gene. The CDR3 reads CASSLRTANSPLHF. In DNA, the CDR3 is TGTGCCAGCAGCTTAAGGACAGCTAATTCACCCCTCCACTTT.

The V call is TRBV3-1 (or the pseudogene TRBV3-2), the J call TRBJ1-2; 10 bases align to TRBD1. CDR3 size: 18 residues. The ends lost 3 bases at V and 5 bases at J; junction bases unmatched: 15. The germline gives CDR1 LGHDT, CDR2 YNNKEL (reference sequence). CDR3 residues: CASSHTSGTGVGGYGYTF. The CDR3 region has the DNA TGTGCCAGCAGCCACACCTCCGGGACAGGGGTTGGGGGGTATGGCTACACCTTC.

The chain recombines TRBV7-2 with TRBJ1-1; D is ambiguous. Trimming shortened V by 6 bases and J by 1 base, and 12 bases separated the two germline ends. CDR1 and CDR2 (germline): SGHTA, FQGNSA. The CDR3 loop spans 14 amino acids. CDR3 loop: CASRGGRPNTEAFF. The CDR3 coding sequence is TGTGCCAGCAGGGGAGGACGGCCGAACACTGAAGCTTTCTTT.

The chain uses TRBV5-4 and TRBJ1-1; 7 bases agree with TRBD1. The trim removed 0 bases at V and 11 bases at J, leaving 7 bases unmatched. The germline V gene encodes CDR1 SGHNT and CDR2 YYREEE (reference sequence). The CDR3 runs to 13 residues. CDR3 loop: CASSLGDSIPAFF. Here the CDR3 DNA reads TGTGCCAGCAGCTTGGGGGACAGCATTCCGGCTTTCTTT.

V and J are TRBV6-5 and TRBJ1-1; the match to TRBD1 covers 7 bases. Per germline, CDR1 MNHEY and CDR2 SVGAGI. CDR3 length equals 13 residues. The V and J ends lost 5 bases and 5 bases, in that order; junction bases with no gene match: 5. Written as DNA, the CDR3 is TGTGCCAGCAGTCCAAGACAGGGAACTGAAGCTTTCTTT. Its protein product is CASSPRQGTEAFF.

This clone was seen only a few times. The CDR3 loop reads CASSLDGRPPTGTEAFF. Here the CDR3 DNA reads TGTGCCAGCAGCTTAGATGGGCGGCCACCGACAGGTACTGAAGCTTTCTTT. The chain employs TRBV11-3 and TRBJ1-1; TRBD1 is a possible D gene (6 bases). The CDR3 extends over 17 amino acids. Trimming cost V 0 bases and J 5 bases, with 19 bases left between them. CDR1 is SGHNT, CDR2 YENEEA, per germline.

The chain employs TRBV7-6 and TRBJ2-3, with D perhaps TRBD2 (5 bases). The CDR3 totals 18 residues. V lost 1 base, J lost 2 bases, and 19 bases lay in between. Germline V lookup: CDR1 SGHVS, CDR2 FNYEAQ. The CDR3: CASSLGFGSSSVTDTQYF. DNA of the CDR3: TGTGCCAGCAGCTTAGGTTTTGGGAGCAGCTCCGTCACAGATACGCAGTATTTT.